The next 5 T cell receptor beta chains were all read from a single sample in a study of cytomegalovirus exposure and HLA in healthy donors. Primers: 60 Vbeta forward and 13 Jbeta reverse. Profiling relied on immunoSEQ multiplex PCR, and the TCRdb table lists in-frame clones only, not all of them. The sample lists about 76,000 clones, roughly 85% occurring once. Sequenced: PBMCs. The receptors originated from a man aged 25 to 40 in good health and CMV-seronegative.

The chain is built from TRBV5-5 and TRBJ2-3; D is possibly TRBD2 (5 bases). The V and J ends lost 2 bases and 5 bases respectively, with 6 bases between them. This CDR3 has 12 amino acids. Germline V gene lookup returns CDR1 SGHKS and CDR2 YYEKEE (reference sequence). The CDR3 protein is CASSFGEDTQYF. CDR3 DNA: TGTGCCAGCAGCTTCGGGGAAGATACGCAGTATTTT. Filled out from reference TRBV5-5 and TRBJ2-3, the complete variable domain reads DAGVTQSPTHLIKTRGQQVTLRCSPISGHKSVSWYQQVLGQGPQFIFQYYEKEERGRGNFPDRFSARQFPNYSSELNVNALLLGDSALYLCASSFGEDTQYFGPGTRLTVL.

The V and J genes are TRBV6-1 and TRBJ2-7; TRBD1 is a possible D gene (5 bases). Looked up from germline, CDR1 is MNHNS and CDR2 is SASEGT. The CDR3 length is 16 residues. V shed 3 bases and J shed 3 bases, with 18 bases lying between them. CDR3 sequence (DNA): TGTGCCAGCAGTGAGGGCAGGCAGGGCCTATTCTACGAGCAGTACTTC. Protein: CASSEGRQGLFYEQYF.

The chain employs TRBV27 and TRBJ2-3; a weak D match, TRBD2 (6 bases). Germline V gene data show CDR1 as MNHEY and CDR2 as SMNVEV (reference sequence). This CDR3 comprises 14 residues. V lost 10 bases to trimming and J lost 5 bases, with 19 bases between them. Written as DNA, the CDR3 is TGTGCCACCTCTGGGGCGGGACGGGGAGATACGCAGTATTTT. Its protein is CATSGAGRGDTQYF.

This rearrangement joins TRBV30 to TRBJ2-3; 9 positions match TRBD2. The CDR3 spans 16 residues. The junction had 10 bases not matched to a gene; V was cut back by 4 bases and J by 2 bases. CDR1 and CDR2 from the germline V gene are GTSNPN and SVGIG (reference sequence). CDR3 nucleotide sequence: TGTGCCTGGATAGGCGCGGGGGGGTACCTCACAGATACGCAGTATTTT. Translated, it gives CAWIGAGGYLTDTQYF. Drawing the rest from reference TRBV30 and TRBJ2-3, the complete variable domain is SQTIHQWPATLVQPVGSPLSLECTVEGTSNPNLYWYRQAAGRGLQLLFYSVGIGQISSEVPQNLSASRPQDRQFILSSKKLLLSDSGFYLCAWIGAGGYLTDTQYFGPGTRLTVL.

The rearrangement joins TRBV6-6 to TRBJ1-5, with 7 bases fitting TRBD1. Trimming removed 5 bases from V and 4 bases from J; junction bases left unmatched: 5. The germline CDR1 and CDR2 sequences are MNHNY and SVGAGI (reference sequence). The CDR3 covers 14 residues. CDR3 in DNA: TGTGCCAGCAGTACAGGGGCCAGAAATCAGCCCCAGCATTTT. Translated: CASSTGARNQPQHF.